The 12 T cell receptor beta chains below come from one sample, sequenced in a study of blood T cell repertoires in COVID-19 (dated by TCRdb to the early 2020s). Receptor amplification or capture employed the immunoSEQ multiplex PCR assay. TCRdb provides this immuneACCESS table in a form limited to in-frame rearrangements. Some clones are lacking; in checked studies, under half of them reflect an unresolved V gene, and why the rest are absent is not known. For this sample there are some 180,000 clones; roughly three quarters appear just once. Of the sample, almost 6% falls within the top ten clones. The sample was peripheral blood. The receptors stem from a woman aged 40 to 50 with COVID-19, enrolled during active disease.

This chain links TRBV27 with TRBJ1-1; D not resolved. The CDR3 has 14 amino acids. Germline V gene lookup returns CDR1 MNHEY and CDR2 SMNVEV (reference sequence). V gave up 2 bases and J gave up 1 base, with 8 bases separating them. The CDR3: CASSLLQENTEAFF. DNA of the CDR3: TGTGCCAGCAGTTTACTCCAGGAGAACACTGAAGCTTTCTTT.

The chain joins TRBV9 to TRBJ1-6; 8 nucleotides line up with TRBD1. Germline V CDR1 and CDR2: SGDLS, YYNGEE. The J segment lost 9 bases and the V segment lost 4 bases, leaving 12 bases of the junction unmatched. This CDR3 contains 16 residues. CDR3 protein: CASSPYTTGAPSPLHF. Here the CDR3 DNA reads TGTGCCAGCAGCCCCTATACGACAGGGGCCCCTTCACCCCTCCACTTT. The complete variable domain, with remaining parts taken from reference TRBV9 and TRBJ1-6, reads DSGVTQTPKHLITATGQRVTLRCSPRSGDLSVYWYQQSLDQGLQFLIQYYNGEERAKGNILERFSAQQFPDLHSELNLSSLELGDSALYFCASSPYTTGAPSPLHFGNGTRLTVT.

The chain couples TRBV3-1 (or the pseudogene TRBV3-2) to TRBJ2-4; D is unclear. With 1 base removed from V and 12 bases from J, the gap between germline ends came to 7 bases. Germline values: CDR1 LGHDT, CDR2 YNNKEL (reference sequence). The CDR3 totals 11 residues. This CDR3 reads CASSQGQPQYF. DNA for the CDR3: TGTGCCAGCAGCCAAGGGCAACCTCAGTACTTC.

This clone has a single count. The chain uses TRBV2 and TRBJ1-1; 9 bases match TRBD1. Germline V gene lookup returns CDR1 SNHLY and CDR2 FYNNEI. V shed 6 bases and J 8 bases; nucleotides not matched to a gene: 10. The CDR3 totals 14 residues. For the CDR3, the DNA is TGTGCCAGCAGGAAAGAACAGGGGGCTTCGGAAGCTTTCTTT. As protein: CASRKEQGASEAFF.

The chain links TRBV18 to TRBJ2-7, with 7 bases matching TRBD1. CDR1 and CDR2 from the germline V gene are KGHSH and LQKENI. This CDR3 is 16 amino acids long. V was pared by 6 bases and J by 1 base, with 12 bases of the junction left unmatched. The CDR3 DNA reads as TGTGCCAGCTCCCTCGGTCCGGCAGGGGGTTCCTACGAGCAGTACTTC. Translating it yields CASSLGPAGGSYEQYF.

The chain carries TRBV6-1 and TRBJ1-3, with D maybe TRBD1 (6 bases). Germline loops: CDR1 MNHNS, CDR2 SASEGT. The CDR3 length is 16 residues. V was clipped by 4 bases and J by 0 bases, with 13 bases between them. CDR3 sequence: CASSARTAFSGNTIYF. CDR3 coding DNA: TGTGCCAGCAGTGCCCGGACAGCTTTCTCTGGAAACACCATATATTTT.

The sample holds a few counts of this clone. A much larger clone differs by one base, so this may be a read error. The rearrangement uses TRBV5-4 and TRBJ1-2; weak D call: TRBD1 (6 bases). The CDR3 is made up of 12 amino acids. Trimming removed 3 bases from V and 4 bases from J, with 7 bases in between. Germline assignment: CDR1 SGHNT and CDR2 YYREEE (reference sequence). CDR3 in DNA: TGTGCCAGCAGCTCGGACAGCTATGGCTACACCTTC. Translating gives CASSSDSYGYTF.

This clone was picked up one time. V is TRBV27 and J is TRBJ2-7; 9 bases are shared with TRBD2. After removal of 5 bases from V and 0 bases from J, the junction contained 5 bases not matched to a gene. Germline assignment: CDR1 MNHEY and CDR2 SMNVEV (reference sequence). The CDR3 covers 15 residues. CDR3 nucleotide sequence: TGTGCCAGCAGTCTGACTAGCGGAAGCTCCTACGAGCAGTACTTC. Protein product: CASSLTSGSSYEQYF.

This chain joins TRBV10-3 and TRBJ2-5; 7 bases map to TRBD1. J was trimmed by 3 bases and V by 9 bases; bases with no gene match: 13. The CDR3 spans 15 residues. Germline assignment: CDR1 ENHRY and CDR2 SYGVKD. The CDR3 nucleotides read TGTGCCATGCAAAGTGACAGGGAGAAGAAAGAGACCCAGTACTTC. Translated, it gives CAMQSDREKKETQYF.

The CDR3 coding sequence is TGTGCCAGCAGTTCGTACAGGGGGACGTATAATGGCTACACCTTC. Protein product: CASSSYRGTYNGYTF. The chain recombines TRBV6-5 with TRBJ1-2; 8 bases align to TRBD1. The CDR3 totals 15 residues. Germline CDR1 is MNHEY and CDR2 is SVGAGI. V was clipped by 4 bases and J by 6 bases; unmatched bases: 10.

The rearrangement links TRBV10-1 to TRBJ2-1; 11 nucleotides align to TRBD2. CDR3 length equals 14 residues. With 5 bases clipped from V and 15 bases from J, the junction kept 12 bases outside the gene matches. The germline V gene has CDR1 WNHNN and CDR2 SYGVQD (reference sequence). The CDR3 protein is CASSIAGGLLEGFF. CDR3 DNA: TGCGCCAGCAGTATAGCGGGAGGGCTCTTAGAGGGGTTCTTC.

The V and J genes are TRBV13 and TRBJ2-5; TRBD2 agrees at 13 bases. The V gene's germline CDR1 is PRHDT and CDR2 FYEKMQ (reference sequence). The CDR3 runs to 15 residues. V lost 7 bases and J lost 5; bases outside the gene matches: 7. The CDR3 nucleotides are TGTGCCAGCACCCCCCCGGGACTAGCGGGGGAGACCCAGTACTTC. Translating it yields CASTPPGLAGETQYF.